One and the same sample provided the 9 T cell receptor beta chains below, sequenced in a study of shared clonotypes between healthy human individuals (dated by TCRdb to the early 2020s). The library came from the immunoSEQ multiplex PCR assay. What TCRdb holds here is the immuneACCESS table cut down to in-frame rearrangements. Part of the clones is not present; checked against another copy, under half of the missing clones reflect an unresolved V gene, and the others are unexplained. Across this sample there are about 2.4 million clones, with under 95% seen only once. Jointly, the top ten make up 0.36% of the sample. Input material: naive CD4+ T cells from PBMCs. The meaning of the sample's cell subset or site label: CD45RA+ positively selected. These receptors all stem from a man in his late teens or twenties in good health. Some clones in this sample may be carry-over from other donors' samples.

The J gene is TRBJ2-5, the V gene TRBV20-1; D call uncertain. The CDR3 contains 10 residues. The germline V gene encodes CDR1 DFQATT and CDR2 SNEGSKA (reference sequence). Deletions cut 7 bases from V and 2 bases from J, with 5 bases between. CDR3 loop: CSGQQETQYF. DNA for the CDR3: TGCAGTGGTCAGCAAGAGACCCAGTACTTC.

The rearrangement links TRBV28 to TRBJ2-7, with TRBD1 as a possible D gene (6 bases). CDR3 size: 14 residues. The germline V gene has CDR1 MDHEN and CDR2 SYDVKM. Trimming took off 5 bases at V and 7 bases at J, with 18 bases between the two ends. For the CDR3, the DNA is TGTGCCAGCAGTCCGACAGGTAACGCTCCGGAGCAGTACTTC. Translating gives CASSPTGNAPEQYF.

The rearrangement uses TRBV9 and TRBJ2-1; D might be TRBD2 (5 bases). CDR3 length: 18 amino acids. Trimming took off 4 bases at V and 12 bases at J, with 32 bases between the two ends. CDR1 is SGDLS and CDR2 is YYNGEE in the germline V gene. The CDR3, as DNA: TGTGCCAGCAGCTCCCTTCCTCCTAGCTCCGCTGAGGTAAGGGCGCAGTTCTTC. It is translated as CASSSLPPSSAEVRAQFF.

J is TRBJ2-1 and V is TRBV7-2, with D maybe TRBD1 (6 bases). The CDR3 spans 15 residues. The ends were cut back, 6 bases at V and 7 bases at J, with 19 bases in the middle. CDR1 is SGHTA and CDR2 is FQGNSA in the germline V gene. CDR3 residues: CASSSFTGRANEQFF. The CDR3 bases are TGTGCCAGCAGTTCTTTTACAGGGCGGGCGAATGAGCAGTTCTTC.

V and J are TRBV28 and TRBJ2-5; 11 bases agree with TRBD2. The germline V gene has CDR1 MDHEN and CDR2 SYDVKM. The V and J ends lost 8 bases and 4 bases, in that order; junction bases with no gene match: 6. The CDR3 consists of 14 residues. DNA for the CDR3: TGTGCCAGCGGTGTAGCGGGAGGGGGAGAGACCCAGTACTTC. This sequence encodes CASGVAGGGETQYF.

The chain carries TRBV5-1 and TRBJ2-2; 9 bases map to TRBD2. Trimming took 0 bases from V and 1 from J; bases not matched to a gene: 7. The CDR3 loop spans 18 amino acids. Germline-derived CDR1 and CDR2 are SGHRS and YFSETQ. The CDR3 region is CASSLDPASGMNTGELFF. CDR3 nucleotide sequence: TGCGCCAGCAGCTTGGATCCGGCTAGCGGGATGAACACCGGGGAGCTGTTTTTT.

This chain connects TRBV19 to TRBJ2-2, with D tentatively TRBD2 (6 bases). The germline CDR1 and CDR2 sequences are LNHDA and SQIVND (reference sequence). V was shortened by 6 bases and J by 16 bases, with 18 bases between the two germline ends. This CDR3 is built from 12 residues. Here the CDR3 reads CASSQLGGLPFF. CDR3 in DNA: TGTGCCAGTAGCCAATTGGGGGGTTTACCGTTTTTT.

The chain couples TRBV13 to TRBJ2-2; 8 bases align to TRBD2. Germline loops: CDR1 PRHDT, CDR2 FYEKMQ (reference sequence). This CDR3 has 17 residues. Trimming at V came to 0 bases and at J to 7 bases, leaving 10 bases not matched to a gene. The CDR3 DNA reads TGTGCCAGCAGCTTAGGCCGTGGACTAGCTGCGGGCGGGGAGCTGTTTTTT. It translates to CASSLGRGLAAGGELFF.

J is TRBJ2-7 and V is TRBV30, with 7 bases matching TRBD1. The length of the CDR3 is 13 residues. Germline V CDR1 and CDR2: GTSNPN, SVGIG (reference sequence). The V gene end was trimmed by 1 base and the J gene end by 5 bases; junction bases not matched to a gene: 5. The CDR3 here is CAWSGQQGNEQYF. The CDR3, as DNA: TGTGCCTGGAGTGGACAACAGGGGAACGAGCAGTACTTC. Looking up the rest from reference TRBV30 and TRBJ2-7 gives the full variable domain: SQTIHQWPATLVQPVGSPLSLECTVEGTSNPNLYWYRQAAGRGLQLLFYSVGIGQISSEVPQNLSASRPQDRQFILSSKKLLLSDSGFYLCAWSGQQGNEQYFGPGTRLTVT.